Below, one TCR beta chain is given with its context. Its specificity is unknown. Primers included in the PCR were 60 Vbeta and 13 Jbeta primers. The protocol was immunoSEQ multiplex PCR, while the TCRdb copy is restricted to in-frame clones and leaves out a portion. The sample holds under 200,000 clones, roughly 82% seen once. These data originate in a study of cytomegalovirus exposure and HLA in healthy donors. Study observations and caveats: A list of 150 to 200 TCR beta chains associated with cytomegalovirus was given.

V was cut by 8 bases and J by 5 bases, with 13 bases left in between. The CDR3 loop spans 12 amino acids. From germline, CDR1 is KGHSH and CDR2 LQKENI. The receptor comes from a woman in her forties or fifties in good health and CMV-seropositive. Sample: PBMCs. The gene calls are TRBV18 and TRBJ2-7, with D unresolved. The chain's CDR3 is CASTGLSDEQYF. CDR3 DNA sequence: TGTGCCAGCACGGGTCTATCAGACGAGCAGTACTTC.